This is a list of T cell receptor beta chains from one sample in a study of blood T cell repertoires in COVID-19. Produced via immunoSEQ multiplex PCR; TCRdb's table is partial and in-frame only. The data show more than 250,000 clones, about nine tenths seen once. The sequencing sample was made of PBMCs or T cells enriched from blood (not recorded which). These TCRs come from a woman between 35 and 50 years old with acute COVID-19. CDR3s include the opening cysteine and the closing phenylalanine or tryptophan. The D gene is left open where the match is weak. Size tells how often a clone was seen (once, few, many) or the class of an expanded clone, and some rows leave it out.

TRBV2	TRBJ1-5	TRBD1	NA	CASSDRTGSNQPQHF	TGTGCCAGCAGTGACCGGACAGGGTCAAATCAGCCCCAGCATTTT
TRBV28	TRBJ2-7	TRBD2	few	CASSPSRAGVYEQYF	TGTGCCAGCAGTCCCTCGAGGGCGGGGGTCTACGAGCAGTACTTC
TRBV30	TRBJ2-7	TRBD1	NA	CAWTIQGAFYEQYF	TGTGCCTGGACGATACAGGGGGCGTTTTACGAGCAGTACTTC
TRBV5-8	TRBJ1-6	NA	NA	CASILQGRVNSPLHF	TGTGCCAGCATCTTGCAGGGGCGCGTAAATTCACCCCTCCACTTT
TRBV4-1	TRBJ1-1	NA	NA	CASSHRGEAFF	TGCGCCAGCAGCCACAGGGGAGAGGCTTTCTTT
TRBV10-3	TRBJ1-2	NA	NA	CATNPRGNYGYTF	TGTGCCACCAACCCGCGGGGGAACTATGGCTACACCTTC
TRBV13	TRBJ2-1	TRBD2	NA	CASSLAWGGRAYNEQFF	TGTGCCAGCAGCTTAGCGTGGGGCGGGAGGGCCTATAATGAGCAGTTCTTC
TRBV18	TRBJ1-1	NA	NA	CASSPAGVNTEAFF	TGTGCCAGCTCACCCGCGGGGGTTAACACTGAAGCTTTCTTT
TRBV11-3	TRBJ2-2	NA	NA	CASAGQSTGELFF	TGTGCCAGTGCGGGACAGTCCACCGGGGAGCTGTTTTTT
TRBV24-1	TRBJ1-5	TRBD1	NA	CATSDLWDRDQPQHF	TGTGCCACCAGTGACCTCTGGGACAGAGATCAGCCCCAGCATTTT
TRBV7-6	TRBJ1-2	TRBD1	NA	CASSLEGQGSYGYTF	TGTGCCAGCAGCTTAGAGGGACAGGGGTCCTATGGCTACACCTTC
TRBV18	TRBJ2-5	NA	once	CASSPPSTERLETQYF	TGTGCCAGCTCACCACCCAGCACAGAACGTTTAGAGACCCAGTACTTC
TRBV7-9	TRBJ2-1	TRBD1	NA	CASSLGLGQAENEQFF	TGTGCCAGCAGTCTTGGATTGGGACAGGCCGAGAATGAGCAGTTCTTC
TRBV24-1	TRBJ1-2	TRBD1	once	CATSDSGGYGYTF	TGTGCCACCAGTGATTCAGGGGGCTATGGCTACACCTTC
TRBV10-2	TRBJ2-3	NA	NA	CASGAGQSTDTQYF	TGCGCCAGCGGGGCGGGGCAAAGCACAGATACGCAGTATTTT
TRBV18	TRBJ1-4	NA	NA	CASSPTRSEAEKLFF	TGTGCCAGCTCACCTACTAGGAGTGAGGCAGAAAAACTGTTTTTT
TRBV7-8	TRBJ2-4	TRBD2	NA	CASSLIGRAFKNIQYF	TGTGCCAGCAGCTTAATCGGGAGGGCCTTCAAAAACATTCAGTACTTC
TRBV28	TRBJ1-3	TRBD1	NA	CASSLRGGGSGNTIYF	TGTGCCAGCAGTTTACGAGGGGGCGGCTCTGGAAACACCATATATTTT
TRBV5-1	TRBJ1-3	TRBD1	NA	CASSLAEAGGFGNTIYF	TGCGCCAGCAGCTTGGCCGAGGCAGGGGGCTTTGGAAACACCATATATTTT
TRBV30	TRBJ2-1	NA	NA	CAWRIFDEQFF	TGTGCCTGGAGAATTTTCGATGAGCAGTTCTTC
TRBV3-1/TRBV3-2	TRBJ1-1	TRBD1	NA	CASSLGQGQAFF	TGTGCCAGCAGCCTAGGACAGGGTCAAGCTTTCTTT
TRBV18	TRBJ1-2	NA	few	CASSPDRNGYTF	TGTGCCAGCTCACCGGACAGAAATGGCTACACCTTC
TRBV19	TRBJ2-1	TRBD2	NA	CASNKGGGGTSGFYNEQFF	TGTGCCAGTAACAAAGGGGGGGGAGGGACTAGCGGATTTTACAATGAGCAGTTCTTC
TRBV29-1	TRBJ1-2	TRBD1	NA	CSVLGQGGTNYGYTF	TGCAGCGTTCTGGGACAGGGGGGGACTAACTATGGCTACACCTTC
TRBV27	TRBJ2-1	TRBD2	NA	CASSLSLAGVEQFF	TGTGCCAGCAGTTTATCTTTAGCGGGAGTTGAGCAGTTCTTC
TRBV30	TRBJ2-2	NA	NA	CAWSAPSSNTGELFF	TGTGCCTGGAGTGCCCCTAGTTCGAACACCGGGGAGCTGTTTTTT
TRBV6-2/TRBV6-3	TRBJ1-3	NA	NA	CASSYGGSSGNTIYF	TGTGCCAGCAGTTACGGGGGCAGCTCTGGAAACACCATATATTTT
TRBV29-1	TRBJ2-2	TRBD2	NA	CSVLSGAVGELFF	TGCAGCGTCCTTAGCGGGGCGGTCGGGGAGCTGTTTTTT
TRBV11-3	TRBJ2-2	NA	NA	CASSQGANSLDTGELFF	TGTGCCAGCAGCCAAGGGGCCAATTCGTTAGACACCGGGGAGCTGTTTTTT
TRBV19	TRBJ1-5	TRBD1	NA	CASSRDREGNQPQHF	TGTGCCAGTAGTAGGGACAGGGAGGGGAATCAGCCCCAGCATTTT
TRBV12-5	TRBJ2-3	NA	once	CASGGGAGTSTDTQYF	TGTGCTAGTGGGGGGGGAGCGGGCACTAGCACAGATACGCAGTATTTT
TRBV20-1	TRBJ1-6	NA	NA	CSASEPSLRGSPLHF	TGCAGTGCTAGTGAGCCGTCTCTTAGAGGGTCACCCCTCCACTTT
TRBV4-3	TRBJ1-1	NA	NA	CASSQDPWRLDTEAFF	TGCGCCAGCAGCCAAGATCCCTGGCGGCTCGACACTGAAGCTTTCTTT
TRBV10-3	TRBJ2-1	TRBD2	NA	CAIRRTSGDYNEQFF	TGTGCCATCAGGAGGACTAGCGGGGACTACAATGAGCAGTTCTTC
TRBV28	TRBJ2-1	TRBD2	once	CASSLPGLAGGYNEQFF	TGTGCCAGCAGTCTTCCGGGACTAGCGGGAGGGTACAATGAGCAGTTCTTC
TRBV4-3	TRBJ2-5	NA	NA	CASSQDYRVTETQYF	TGCGCCAGCAGCCAAGATTATCGGGTAACAGAGACCCAGTACTTC
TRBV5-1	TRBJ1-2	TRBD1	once	CASSLQGQGGYGYTF	TGCGCCAGCAGCTTGCAAGGACAGGGAGGCTATGGCTACACCTTC
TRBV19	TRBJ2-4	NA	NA	CASSIGWQAKNIQYF	TGTGCCAGTAGTATAGGTTGGCAGGCCAAAAACATTCAGTACTTC
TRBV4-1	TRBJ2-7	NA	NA	CASSPAPTTYEQYF	TGCGCCAGCAGCCCTGCACCGACAACCTACGAGCAGTACTTC
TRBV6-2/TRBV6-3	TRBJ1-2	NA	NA	CASSWAPSDYGYTF	TGTGCCAGCAGTTGGGCCCCCTCGGACTATGGCTACACCTTC
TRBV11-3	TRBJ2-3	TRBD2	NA	CASSLGGLAGGPLDTQYF	TGTGCCAGCAGCTTAGGAGGACTAGCGGGAGGCCCATTAGATACGCAGTATTTT
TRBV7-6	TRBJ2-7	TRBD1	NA	CASSLGGTGAAGGEQYF	TGTGCCAGCAGCTTAGGTGGGACAGGGGCCGCAGGAGGTGAGCAGTACTTC
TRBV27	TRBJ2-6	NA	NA	CASSLLSGANVLTF	TGTGCCAGCAGTTTATTATCTGGGGCCAACGTCCTGACTTTC